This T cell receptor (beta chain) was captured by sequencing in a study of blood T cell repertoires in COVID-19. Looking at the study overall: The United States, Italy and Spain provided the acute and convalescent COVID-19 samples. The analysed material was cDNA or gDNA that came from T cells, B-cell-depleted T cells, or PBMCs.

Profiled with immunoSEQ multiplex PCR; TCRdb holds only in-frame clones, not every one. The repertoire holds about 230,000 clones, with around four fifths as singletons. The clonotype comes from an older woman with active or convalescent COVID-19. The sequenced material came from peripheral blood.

The CDR3 here is CASSLGSGGTAGETQYF. Here the CDR3 DNA reads TGCGCCAGCAGCTTGGGCAGCGGGGGCACAGCGGGGGAGACCCAGTACTTC. J is TRBJ2-5 and V is TRBV5-1; 8 bases are a match to TRBD2. V dropped 0 bases and J dropped 5; count of bases not matched to a gene: 12. The CDR3 sequence is 17 residues long. Germline values: CDR1 SGHRS, CDR2 YFSETQ. The whole variable domain, remainder taken from reference TRBV5-1 and TRBJ2-5, is KAGVTQTPRYLIKTRGQQVTLSCSPISGHRSVSWYQQTPGQGLQFLFEYFSETQRNKGNFPGRFSGRQFSNSRSEMNVSTLELGDSALYLCASSLGSGGTAGETQYFGPGTRLLVL.